This TCR beta chain was recorded in a study of early stage breast cancer tumors. Across the study: Among some twelve ER+/PR+/HER2- tumors, eight were ductal, four lobular.

Sequencing used immunoSEQ multiplex PCR; TCRdb keeps in-frame clones, though not all of them. This table has 25,000 to 35,000 clones, 80% appearing once. CDR1 is SGDLS, CDR2 YYNGEE, per germline. The CDR3 contains 13 residues. V was pared by 7 bases and J by 5 bases, with 7 bases of the junction left unmatched. The source is a person between 55 and 70 years old with breast cancer. The chain carries TRBV9 and TRBJ2-7; 9 nucleotides match TRBD2. Sequenced: blood. CDR3 bases: TGTGCCAGCGGAAAAGCGGGAGGAGACGAGCAGTACTTC. It codes for CASGKAGGDEQYF.